This TCR beta chain was found in a study of T cells in Graves' hyperthyroidism and ophthalmopathy. Study results and caveats: Ophthalmopathy and stable hyperthyroidism were separated by a 13 V-J model.

The V and J ends lost 6 bases and 3 bases, in that order; junction bases with no gene match: 6. Germline V CDR1 and CDR2: DFQATT, SNEGSKA (reference sequence). The length of the CDR3 is 14 residues. This clonotype was observed a few times. The target antigen is unknown. TCR beta CDR3 regions were amplified from RNA. First-round RT-PCR with HTBI primers amplified the TCR CDR3 region. From the multiplex PCR reads, TCRdb called clonotypes with MiXCR, one entry per CDR3 protein. The sample has hundreds of thousands of distinct CDR3 sequences, approximately 25% seen once; the top ten hold about 10%. In the ophthalmopathy cohort, Clinical Activity Score was at least 3, NOSPECS grade at least 4, and duration under 3 months. Clinical symptoms, serum thyroxine and TRAb, thyroid ultrasound and orbital computed tomography together formed the diagnostic basis.

The chain is built from TRBV20-1 and TRBJ2-2; TRBD1 matches at 8 bases. Material for sequencing was blood. The receptor was derived from a woman aged 25 to 39 with Graves' ophthalmopathy. The CDR3 region has the DNA TGCAGTGCCCATCAGGGGGCGGACACCGGGGAGCTGTTTTTT. As protein: CSAHQGADTGELFF.